This T cell receptor beta chain was identified in a study of blood T cell repertoires in COVID-19. For the study at large: Whether acute or convalescent, the COVID-19 samples came from the United States, Italy and Spain.

Here immunoSEQ multiplex PCR was the method, and the copy in TCRdb shows in-frame clones only, minus some. This repertoire shows 46,000 or so clones, 90% found once; its top ten account for 15% to 20%. The CDR3 is 12 amino acids. With 7 bases removed from V and 3 bases from J, the gap between germline ends came to 9 bases. This rearrangement joins TRBV12-3 or TRBV12-4 to TRBJ2-5, with D perhaps TRBD2 (6 bases). The source is a man aged 65 to 85 with active COVID-19. The sequenced material came from peripheral blood. CDR3 loop: CASKPGEETQYF. In DNA form, the CDR3 reads TGTGCCAGCAAGCCGGGAGAAGAGACCCAGTACTTC.